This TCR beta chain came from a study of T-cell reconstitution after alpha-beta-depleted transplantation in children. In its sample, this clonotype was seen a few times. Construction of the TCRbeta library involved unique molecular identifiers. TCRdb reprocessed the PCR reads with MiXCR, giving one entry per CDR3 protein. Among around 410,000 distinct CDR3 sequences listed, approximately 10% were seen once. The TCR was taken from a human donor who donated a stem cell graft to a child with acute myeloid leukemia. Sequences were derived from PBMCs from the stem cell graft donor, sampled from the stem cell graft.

The CDR3 region is CASSTHESNEQFF. In DNA form, the CDR3 reads TGTGCCAGCAGCACACACGAGTCCAATGAGCAGTTCTTC. The V call is TRBV7-2, the J call TRBJ2-1, with D unresolved. Trimming pared 5 bases from V and 6 bases from J, leaving 11 bases between. The CDR3 contains 13 residues. In germline, CDR1 is SGHTA, CDR2 FQGNSA.